A selection of T cell receptor beta chains follows, all from one sample in a study of beta chain features in type 1 diabetes. TCRdb's copy holds only in-frame clones and misses some; the assay was immunoSEQ multiplex PCR. The sample has about 130,000 clones, about a tenth seen once. Specimen: central memory CD4+ T cells from blood. The receptors shown here come from a man aged 18 to 29 in good health. Both conserved end residues are part of each CDR3. Fields, in order: D gene, V gene, J gene, clone size, CDR3 DNA, CDR3 protein. A D gene is named only where the DNA matches it firmly. Size values are once, few and many counts, or a class for expanded clones, and some rows have none.

>NA|TRBV18|TRBJ2-6|many
TGTGCCAGCTCACCTCGCGGCTCGGGAGACTCTGGGGCCAACGTCCTGACTTTC
CASSPRGSGDSGANVLTF
>TRBD2|TRBV7-9|TRBJ2-7|NA
TGTGCCAGCAGCTTATCGGGGGGGAGCTCCTACGAGCAGTACTTC
CASSLSGGSSYEQYF
>TRBD1|TRBV6-4|TRBJ1-2|few
TGTGCCAGCAGTGAGACAGGGGCCAAATTCGCTAACTATGGCTACACCTTC
CASSETGAKFANYGYTF
>NA|TRBV7-9|TRBJ2-6|many
TGTGCCAGCACCCTAAAGGGGGCTGGGGCCAACGTCCTGACTTTC
CASTLKGAGANVLTF
>NA|TRBV4-2|TRBJ1-2|NA
TGTGCCAGCAGCCAAGCTCTGACAGGAATAAACTATGGCTACACCTTC
CASSQALTGINYGYTF
>NA|TRBV2|TRBJ2-3|few
TGTGCCAGCAGTGATTTTGGACTGGGCACAGATACGCAGTATTTT
CASSDFGLGTDTQYF
>TRBD1|TRBV11-2|TRBJ2-7|few
TGTGCCAGCAGCTTATCAGGGACAGGGTCCTACGAGCAGTACTTC
CASSLSGTGSYEQYF
>TRBD1|TRBV6-4|TRBJ1-1|NA
TGTGCCAGTAGTGAATCCGGACAGGGGATCACTGAAGCTTTCTTT
CASSESGQGITEAFF
>NA|TRBV4-2|TRBJ2-3|few
TGTGCCAGCAGCCAAGTCAGGGGAATAACAGATACGCAGTATTTT
CASSQVRGITDTQYF
>NA|TRBV5-1|TRBJ2-3|NA
TGCGCCAGCAGCTTGTTGAGTAAAGGCACAGATACGCAGTATTTT
CASSLLSKGTDTQYF
>TRBD2|TRBV4-1|TRBJ2-3|NA
TGCGCCAGCAGCCAAGATCGCCTTAAGAGGGAGGGCGCAGATACGCAGTATTTT
CASSQDRLKREGADTQYF
>NA|TRBV6-5|TRBJ2-7|few
TGTGCCAGCAGCCAGGGACTGCCGAACTACGAGCAGTACTTC
CASSQGLPNYEQYF
>TRBD2|TRBV9|TRBJ2-7|few
TGTGCCAGCAGCGCCCGCGGGGGGACTTTCTACGAGCAGTACTTC
CASSARGGTFYEQYF
>TRBD1|TRBV2|TRBJ1-2|few
TGTGCCAGCAGGCCGGGACAGGGGAATGGCTACACCTTC
CASRPGQGNGYTF
>TRBD2|TRBV5-1|TRBJ2-2|many
TGCGCCACCCAGGGACTAGCGGGGAACACCGGGGAGCTGTTTTTT
CATQGLAGNTGELFF
>TRBD1|TRBV5-4|TRBJ2-3|NA
TGTGCCAGCAGCTCCGGACAGGGGGAAACAGATACGCAGTATTTT
CASSSGQGETDTQYF
>NA|TRBV27|TRBJ2-7|few
TGTGCCAGCAGTTTCTCCGACTCGAACCCCCACGAGCAGTACTTC
CASSFSDSNPHEQYF
>TRBD2|TRBV4-2|TRBJ2-5|NA
TGTGCCAGCAGCCAAGTGACTAGCGGGGGGGCCGAGACCCAGTACTTC
CASSQVTSGGAETQYF
>NA|TRBV27|TRBJ2-3|few
TGTGCCAGCAGTACACAGTTAGATACGCAGTATTTT
CASSTQLDTQYF
>TRBD2|TRBV29-1|TRBJ2-1|NA
TGCAGCGCAGGGACTAGCGGGGGTTCCTACAATGAGCAGTTCTTC
CSAGTSGGSYNEQFF
>NA|TRBV5-1|TRBJ2-7|few
TGCGCCAGCAGCTTGAACAGGGTCTACGAGCAGTACTTC
CASSLNRVYEQYF
>TRBD1|TRBV18|TRBJ1-5|few
TGTGCCAGCTCACCCGGGACAGGGGGATCAGATCAGCCCCAGCATTTT
CASSPGTGGSDQPQHF